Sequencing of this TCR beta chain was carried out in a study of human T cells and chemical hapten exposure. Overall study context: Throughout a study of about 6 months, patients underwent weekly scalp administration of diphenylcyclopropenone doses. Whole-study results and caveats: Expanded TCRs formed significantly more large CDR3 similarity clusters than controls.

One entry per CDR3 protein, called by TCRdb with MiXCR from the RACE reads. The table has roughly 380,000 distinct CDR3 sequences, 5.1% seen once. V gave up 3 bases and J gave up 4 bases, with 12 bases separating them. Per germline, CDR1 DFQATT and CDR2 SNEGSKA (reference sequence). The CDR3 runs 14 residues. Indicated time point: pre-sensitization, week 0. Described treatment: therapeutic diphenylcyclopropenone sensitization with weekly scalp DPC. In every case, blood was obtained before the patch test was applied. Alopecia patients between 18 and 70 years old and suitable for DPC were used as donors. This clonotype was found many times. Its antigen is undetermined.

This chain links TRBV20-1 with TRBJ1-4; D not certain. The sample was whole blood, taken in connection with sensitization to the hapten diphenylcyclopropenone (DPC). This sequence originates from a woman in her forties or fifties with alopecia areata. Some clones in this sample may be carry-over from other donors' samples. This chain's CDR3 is CSARIQAVNEKLFF. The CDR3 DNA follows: TGCAGTGCTAGGATCCAGGCGGTTAATGAAAAACTGTTTTTT.